This T cell receptor (beta chain) was sequenced during a study of cytomegalovirus exposure and HLA in healthy donors. Study outcomes and limitations: Overall, around 160 TCR beta chains were annotated as cytomegalovirus-associated.

This clone appeared once. Its antigen is currently unknown. The study ran its PCR with 60 Vbeta and 13 Jbeta primers. As handled by the study authors: Roughly 81 million unique TCR beta chains, some 9.9 million shared, were counted in a later analysis. Method: immunoSEQ multiplex PCR; TCRdb's copy keeps in-frame clones and lacks some. V and J calls and clone size are those listed in that table; D and trimming were worked out from the DNA. Found here are 130,000 or so clones, 65% to 90% of them singletons; the top ten hold 2.5% to 3%. The germline CDR1 and CDR2 sequences are MDHEN and SYDVKM. The CDR3 contains 13 residues. The V gene lost 8 bases and the J gene lost 2 bases, with 12 bases spanning the gap.

The specimen sequenced was PBMCs. The source of this sequence is a woman in her late teens or twenties in good health and CMV-seropositive. This chain uses TRBV28 with TRBJ1-2; a possible D gene is TRBD1 (6 bases). The CDR3 reads CASGGQTNYGYTF. CDR3 DNA sequence: TGTGCCAGCGGAGGACAGACGAACTATGGCTACACCTTC.